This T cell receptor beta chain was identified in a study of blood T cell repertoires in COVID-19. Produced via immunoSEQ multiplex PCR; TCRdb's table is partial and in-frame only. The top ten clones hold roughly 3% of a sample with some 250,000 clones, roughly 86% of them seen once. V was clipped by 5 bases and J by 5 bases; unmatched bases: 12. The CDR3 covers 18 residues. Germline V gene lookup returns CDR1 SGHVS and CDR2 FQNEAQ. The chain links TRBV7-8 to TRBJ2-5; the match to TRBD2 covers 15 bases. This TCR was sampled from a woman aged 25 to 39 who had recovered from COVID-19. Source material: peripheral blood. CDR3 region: CASSQGGLAGGSSETQYF. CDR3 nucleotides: TGTGCCAGCAGCCAGGGAGGACTAGCGGGGGGGTCGAGCGAGACCCAGTACTTC. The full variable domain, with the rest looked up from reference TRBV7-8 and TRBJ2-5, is GAGVSQSPRYKVAKRGQDVALRCDPISGHVSLFWYQQALGQGPEFLTYFQNEAQLDKSGLPSDRFFAERPEGSVSTLKIQRTQQEDSAVYLCASSQGGLAGGSSETQYFGPGTRLLVL.